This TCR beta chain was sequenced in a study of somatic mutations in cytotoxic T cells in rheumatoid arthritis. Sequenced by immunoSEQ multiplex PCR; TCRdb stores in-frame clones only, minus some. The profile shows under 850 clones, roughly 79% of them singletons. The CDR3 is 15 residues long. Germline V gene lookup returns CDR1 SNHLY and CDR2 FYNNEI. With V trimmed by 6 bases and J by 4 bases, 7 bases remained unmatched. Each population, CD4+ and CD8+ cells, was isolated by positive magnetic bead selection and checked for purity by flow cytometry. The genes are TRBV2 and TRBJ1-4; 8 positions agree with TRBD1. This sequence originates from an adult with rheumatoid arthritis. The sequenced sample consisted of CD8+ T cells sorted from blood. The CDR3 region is CASSETGGNNEKLFF. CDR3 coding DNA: TGTGCCAGCAGCGAAACAGGGGGAAATAATGAAAAACTGTTTTTT.